The 21 T cell receptor beta chains below come from one sample, sequenced in a study of T cell responses to AZD1222 COVID-19 vaccine. This table comes from immunoSEQ multiplex PCR, and its TCRdb copy is limited to in-frame clones, with some not included. The repertoire holds some 120,000 clones, with about 85% as singletons. The sequencing here drew on peripheral blood, taken on day 0 of AZD1222 vaccination. The receptors come from an adult in good health.

The rearrangement joins TRBV15 to TRBJ2-1; 11 bases line up with TRBD1. The germline gives CDR1 LNHNV, CDR2 YYDKDF (reference sequence). The length of the CDR3 is 14 residues. J gave up 10 bases and V 4 bases, and 6 bases lay outside the gene matches. CDR3 sequence reads: CATSITDRGREQFF. The CDR3, as DNA: TGTGCCACCAGCATCACGGACAGGGGGCGGGAGCAGTTCTTC.

This chain connects TRBV29-1 to TRBJ2-1, with unresolved D. CDR3 length: 13 amino acids. Germline CDR1 SQVTM, CDR2 ANQGSEA. V dropped 4 bases and J dropped 9 bases, with 16 bases sitting between them. The CDR3 loop reads CSVVGGKGGEQFF. Written as DNA, the CDR3 is TGCAGCGTTGTGGGCGGAAAGGGCGGTGAGCAGTTCTTC.

This chain links TRBV5-6 with TRBJ1-5; D remains ambiguous. Germline V gene lookup returns CDR1 SGHDT and CDR2 YYEEEE. The CDR3 spans 16 residues. V dropped 5 bases and J dropped 1 base, with 16 bases sitting between them. DNA of the CDR3: TGTGCCAGCAGGTTGTGGGTAGGGCCAAGCAATCAGCCCCAGCATTTT. Amino acid sequence: CASRLWVGPSNQPQHF.

This chain uses TRBV9 with TRBJ2-3; unclear D gene. The germline gives CDR1 SGDLS, CDR2 YYNGEE. This CDR3 is 16 amino acids long. Trimming pared 0 bases from V and 7 bases from J, leaving 18 bases between. CDR3 coding DNA: TGTGCCAGCAGCGTAGACCTGGGAACGGGTCCCAATACGCAGTATTTT. This translates into CASSVDLGTGPNTQYF. Using reference TRBV9 and TRBJ2-3 for the parts outside the CDR3, the full variable domain is DSGVTQTPKHLITATGQRVTLRCSPRSGDLSVYWYQQSLDQGLQFLIQYYNGEERAKGNILERFSAQQFPDLHSELNLSSLELGDSALYFCASSVDLGTGPNTQYFGPGTRLTVL.

The J gene is TRBJ2-4, the V gene TRBV7-3, with D tentatively TRBD1 (5 bases). V dropped 3 bases and J dropped 2 bases, with 8 bases sitting between them. CDR1 is SGHTA and CDR2 is FQGTGA in the germline V gene. CDR3 length: 14 amino acids. The CDR3 nucleotides read TGTGCCAGCAGCTTGGCAGGGACCAAAAACATTCAGTACTTC. Protein sequence: CASSLAGTKNIQYF. The whole variable domain, remainder taken from reference TRBV7-3 and TRBJ2-4, is GAGVSQTPSNKVTEKGKYVELRCDPISGHTALYWYRQSLGQGPEFLIYFQGTGAADDSGLPNDRFFAVRPEGSVSTLKIQRTERGDSAVYLCASSLAGTKNIQYFGAGTRLSVL.

The chain uses TRBV5-1 and TRBJ2-3; 11 positions agree with TRBD2. Germline V CDR1 and CDR2: SGHRS, YFSETQ. CDR3 length: 16 residues. The junction had 4 bases not matched to a gene; V was cut back by 4 bases and J by 0 bases. The CDR3 nucleotides read TGCGCCAGCAGCACTCGGACTAGCGGGAGCACAGATACGCAGTATTTT. This translates into CASSTRTSGSTDTQYF.

CDR3 loop: CAISAPAAGPEQYF. The CDR3 DNA reads TGTGCCATCAGTGCGCCGGCGGCAGGGCCCGAGCAGTACTTC. V is TRBV10-3 and J is TRBJ2-7; TRBD1 is a possible D gene (5 bases). Germline CDR1 reads ENHRY; CDR2 reads SYGVKD. This CDR3 contains 14 residues. Trimming left V 4 bases short and J 6 bases short, with 16 bases between.

The V gene is TRBV7-9, the J gene TRBJ2-1; D call uncertain. The CDR3 length is 14 residues. The V end was cut by 0 bases, the J end by 2 bases, with 5 bases between. In germline, CDR1 is SEHNR, CDR2 FQNEAQ (reference sequence). CDR3 protein: CASSLAEPYNEQFF. Here the CDR3 DNA reads TGTGCCAGCAGCTTAGCAGAACCCTACAATGAGCAGTTCTTC.

J is TRBJ2-1 and V is TRBV6-5; possibly TRBD2 for D (7 bases). This CDR3 spans 15 amino acids. Germline CDR1 MNHEY, CDR2 SVGAGI. Trimming removed 6 bases at V and 8 bases at J, with 20 bases between. The chain's CDR3 is CASRLSGTTSDEQFF. CDR3 nucleotides: TGTGCCAGCAGACTAAGCGGGACAACCTCCGATGAGCAGTTCTTC.

The V gene is TRBV27, the J gene TRBJ2-7; 8 bases align to TRBD2. After removal of 2 bases from V and 3 bases from J, the junction contained 3 bases not matched to a gene. CDR3 length equals 14 residues. Germline V gives CDR1 MNHEY, CDR2 SMNVEV (reference sequence). This CDR3 reads CASSLGGRFYEQYF. CDR3 bases: TGTGCCAGCAGTTTAGGCGGGAGGTTCTACGAGCAGTACTTC.

The chain recombines TRBV5-1 with TRBJ2-7, with 7 bases that match TRBD1. Germline V gene data show CDR1 as SGHRS and CDR2 as YFSETQ. This CDR3 spans 15 amino acids. V gave up 4 bases and J gave up 1 base; unmatched junction bases: 8. As DNA, the CDR3 is TGCGCCAGCAGCCCTGCTTGGGACAGTTCCTACGAGCAGTACTTC. This translates into CASSPAWDSSYEQYF.

This rearrangement joins TRBV2 to TRBJ2-3; D remains unclear. This CDR3 has 15 amino acids. The V end lost 3 bases, the J end lost 0 bases, and 10 bases lay between the germline ends. CDR1 and CDR2 (germline): SNHLY, FYNNEI. CDR3 in amino acids: CASSDERLSTDTQYF. The CDR3 bases are TGTGCCAGCAGTGATGAACGGCTTAGCACAGATACGCAGTATTTT.

This chain uses TRBV4-3 with TRBJ2-3, with 9 bases that match TRBD1. V gave up 0 bases and J gave up 4 bases; unmatched junction bases: 5. The CDR3 totals 16 residues. Germline V gene data show CDR1 as LGHNA and CDR2 as YSLEER. In DNA form, the CDR3 reads TGCGCCAGCAGCCAAGAGGGACAGGGAGGAGCAGATACGCAGTATTTT. Translating gives CASSQEGQGGADTQYF.

This clone was observed a handful of times. CDR3 in DNA: TGTGCCAGCAGCTCGCGGCCAGGGGCCGTGGGTTCACCCCTCCACTTT. Its protein is CASSSRPGAVGSPLHF. This chain joins TRBV7-8 and TRBJ1-6; a possible D gene is TRBD1 (6 bases). The CDR3 is 16 amino acids. Per the germline V gene, CDR1 is SGHVS and CDR2 is FQNEAQ. Trimming left V 4 bases short and J 9 bases short, with 19 bases between.

This clone came up once. The chain links TRBV7-2 to TRBJ1-3; D gene ambiguous. CDR1 is SGHTA and CDR2 is FQGNSA in the germline V gene. The ends were cut back, 4 bases at V and 1 base at J, with 8 bases in the middle. The length of the CDR3 is 14 residues. The CDR3 DNA reads as TGTGCCAGCAGCTCAAGTCTATCTGGAAACACCATATATTTT. Amino acids: CASSSSLSGNTIYF. Using reference TRBV7-2 and TRBJ1-3 for the parts outside the CDR3, the full variable domain is GAGVSQSPSNKVTEKGKDVELRCDPISGHTALYWYRQSLGQGLEFLIYFQGNSAPDKSGLPSDRFSAERTGGSVSTLTIQRTQQEDSAVYLCASSSSLSGNTIYFGEGSWLTVV.

The CDR3 is CASSPRADEQFF. The CDR3 region has the DNA TGCGCCAGCAGCCCCCGGGCCGATGAGCAGTTCTTC. This rearrangement joins TRBV4-1 to TRBJ2-1, with unresolved D. The germline CDR1 and CDR2 sequences are MGHRA and YSYEKL. V was cut by 4 bases and J by 8 bases, with 9 bases left in between. The length of the CDR3 is 12 residues.

This chain joins TRBV27 and TRBJ2-1, with 7 bases lining up with TRBD2. This CDR3 has 14 amino acids. In germline, CDR1 is MNHEY, CDR2 SMNVEV (reference sequence). With V trimmed by 8 bases and J by 4 bases, 8 bases remained unmatched. DNA for the CDR3: TGTGCCAGCGGATTAGCGGGCAGTTACAATGAGCAGTTCTTC. Translation gives CASGLAGSYNEQFF.

This chain links TRBV19 with TRBJ1-1; D is perhaps TRBD1 (6 bases). Germline V gives CDR1 LNHDA, CDR2 SQIVND (reference sequence). The ends were cut back, 7 bases at V and 5 bases at J, with 11 bases in the middle. This CDR3 contains 12 residues. DNA for the CDR3: TGTGCCAGTATCGACAGGTTTACTGAAGCTTTCTTT. It encodes CASIDRFTEAFF. The full variable domain, its missing parts supplied by reference TRBV19 and TRBJ1-1, is DGGITQSPKYLFRKEGQNVTLSCEQNLNHDAMYWYRQDPGQGLRLIYYSQIVNDFQKGDIAEGYSVSREKKESFPLTVTSAQKNPTAFYLCASIDRFTEAFFGQGTRLTVV.

V is TRBV7-2 and J is TRBJ1-4; tentative D call: TRBD1 (6 bases). The CDR3 has 18 amino acids. CDR1 SGHTA and CDR2 FQGNSA come from the germline V gene. Deletions cut 4 bases from V and 8 bases from J, with 26 bases between. The CDR3 is CASSSLLSPGQGWEKLFF. DNA of the CDR3: TGTGCCAGCAGCTCCCTACTATCCCCGGGCCAGGGGTGGGAAAAACTGTTTTTT.

V and J are TRBV11-2 and TRBJ2-4; no definite D call. CDR1 and CDR2 (germline): SGHAT, FQNNGV. Trimming shortened V by 2 bases and J by 0 bases, and 8 bases separated the two germline ends. The CDR3 extends over 15 amino acids. CDR3 DNA: TGTGCCAGCAGCTTACTGGGTCGAGCCAAAAACATTCAGTACTTC. This translates into CASSLLGRAKNIQYF.

A single count supports this clone. This chain links TRBV7-9 with TRBJ2-1, with D unclear. V lost 8 bases and J 3 bases, leaving 11 bases between the germline ends. Germline values: CDR1 SEHNR, CDR2 FQNEAQ (reference sequence). The CDR3 is made up of 13 amino acids. The CDR3, as DNA: TGTGCCAGCGTATTCACGGACTACAATGAGCAGTTCTTC. It codes for CASVFTDYNEQFF.